The 29 T cell receptor beta chains listed next were all sequenced from one sample in a study of Graves' ophthalmopathy and Graves' hyperthyroidism. RNA transcripts were the template, and TCR beta CDR3 regions were amplified from them. HTBI primers served in a first-round RT-PCR, which a second-round multiplex PCR followed. TCRdb ran MiXCR on the multiplex PCR reads and lists one entry per CDR3 protein. Of 150,000 or so distinct CDR3 sequences listed, roughly 36% are singletons. What was sequenced was peripheral blood. These receptors were obtained from a man aged 25-45 years with Graves' ophthalmopathy.

This chain uses TRBV7-2 with TRBJ1-2; 7 bases line up with TRBD1. This CDR3 has 12 residues. V lost 5 bases to trimming and J lost 10 bases; unmatched junction nucleotides: 7. Germline CDR1 SGHTA, CDR2 FQGNSA. This CDR3 reads CASSRSTGDYTF. For the CDR3, the DNA is TGTGCCAGCAGCCGATCCACAGGGGACTACACCTTC.

This clonotype was seen repeatedly, ten times or more. The chain uses TRBV5-6 and TRBJ2-7; D gene ambiguous. Trimming cost V 2 bases and J 2 bases, with 11 bases left between them. The CDR3 runs 14 residues. Germline lookup yields CDR1 SGHDT and CDR2 YYEEEE. DNA of the CDR3: TGTGCCAGCAGCTTCCCAGGCCAGGCCTACGAGCAGTACTTC. Its protein product is CASSFPGQAYEQYF.

This clonotype was seen repeatedly, ten times or more. The chain recombines TRBV13 with TRBJ1-1; D is perhaps TRBD1 (6 bases). V dropped 4 bases and J dropped 5 bases, with 23 bases sitting between them. The CDR3 is made up of 17 amino acids. The germline V gene has CDR1 PRHDT and CDR2 FYEKMQ (reference sequence). CDR3 region: CASSYGRGRKSETEAFF. CDR3 nucleotide sequence: TGTGCCAGCAGCTATGGCCGGGGGCGCAAATCGGAGACTGAAGCTTTCTTT.

The chain couples TRBV6-2 or TRBV6-3 to TRBJ2-7; 7 positions agree with TRBD2. The CDR3 totals 15 residues. Germline values: CDR1 MNHEY, CDR2 SVGEGT. Unmatched junction bases numbered 9, after V lost 7 bases and J lost 0 bases. CDR3 in amino acids: CASILSSGYSYEQYF. The CDR3 bases are TGTGCCAGCATTCTCTCTAGCGGATACTCCTACGAGCAGTACTTC.

This clonotype was recorded at least ten times. The rearrangement joins TRBV6-2 or TRBV6-3 to TRBJ2-2; 12 nucleotides align to TRBD2. With 2 bases clipped from V and 3 bases from J, the junction kept 7 bases outside the gene matches. In germline, CDR1 is MNHEY, CDR2 SVGEGT. The CDR3 has 18 amino acids. CDR3 DNA sequence: TGTGCCAGCAGTTACAGGGCTAGCGGGAGGGCCGACACCGGGGAGCTGTTTTTT. Translation: CASSYRASGRADTGELFF.

This clonotype was picked up many times. J is TRBJ2-5 and V is TRBV4-3, with D perhaps matching TRBD2 (6 bases). Germline CDR1 is LGHNA and CDR2 is YSLEER. This CDR3 comprises 17 residues. Trimming pared 0 bases from V and 3 bases from J, leaving 17 bases between. CDR3 protein: CASSQDARLGGKETQYF. The CDR3 DNA follows: TGCGCCAGCAGCCAAGATGCGAGGTTGGGCGGGAAAGAGACCCAGTACTTC.

The rearrangement uses TRBV6-1 and TRBJ1-2; D ambiguous. CDR1 and CDR2 (germline): MNHNS, SASEGT. The CDR3 has 14 residues. V lost 5 bases, J lost 8 bases, and 18 bases lay in between. The CDR3 loop is CASSLARALGGYTF. CDR3 nucleotide sequence: TGTGCCAGCAGTTTAGCGCGGGCGTTAGGAGGCTACACCTTC.

This clonotype has ten or more counts. The CDR3: CASRNPGLISYEQYF. CDR3 sequence (DNA): TGTGCCAGCAGGAACCCGGGACTAATATCCTACGAGCAGTACTTC. The chain links TRBV6-2 or TRBV6-3 to TRBJ2-7, with 7 bases lining up with TRBD2. The CDR3 contains 15 residues. Germline trimming cut 6 bases from V and 1 base from J; bases unmatched to any gene: 9. Germline V gene sequence: CDR1 MNHEY, CDR2 SVGEGT.

The genes are TRBV28 and TRBJ2-7; 9 bases match TRBD1. The junction had 8 bases not matched to a gene; V was cut back by 8 bases and J by 3 bases. The CDR3 contains 14 residues. The germline V gene encodes CDR1 MDHEN and CDR2 SYDVKM. CDR3 nucleotides: TGTGCCAGCGAACCCGGGACAGGGAACTACGAGCAGTACTTC. Encoded protein: CASEPGTGNYEQYF. Full variable domain (outside the CDR3, taken from reference TRBV28 and TRBJ2-7): DVKVTQSSRYLVKRTGEKVFLECVQDMDHENMFWYRQDPGLGLRLIYFSYDVKMKEKGDIPEGYSVSREKKERFSLILESASTNQTSMYLCASEPGTGNYEQYFGPGTRLTVT.

The chain combines TRBV25-1 with TRBJ2-7; D unresolved. This CDR3 contains 14 residues. Trimming took off 8 bases at V and 1 base at J, with 15 bases between the two ends. Germline assignment: CDR1 MGHDK and CDR2 SYGVNS. Written as DNA, the CDR3 is TGTGCCAGCGGAAGAAGTGACTGGTCCTACGAGCAGTACTTC. Its protein is CASGRSDWSYEQYF.

This clonotype has at least ten counts. The chain links TRBV19 to TRBJ1-5; the D gene is possibly TRBD1 (6 bases). V dropped 5 bases and J dropped 0 bases, with 14 bases sitting between them. Germline assignment: CDR1 LNHDA and CDR2 SQIVND (reference sequence). This CDR3 comprises 16 residues. As DNA, the CDR3 is TGTGCCAGTAGTGGGGGGCGCCAATATAGCAATCAGCCCCAGCATTTT. It is translated as CASSGGRQYSNQPQHF. The variable domain in full, completed from reference TRBV19 and TRBJ1-5, reads DGGITQSPKYLFRKEGQNVTLSCEQNLNHDAMYWYRQDPGQGLRLIYYSQIVNDFQKGDIAEGYSVSREKKESFPLTVTSAQKNPTAFYLCASSGGRQYSNQPQHFGDGTRLSIL.

This clonotype was seen at least ten times. The gene calls are TRBV10-3 and TRBJ2-5; no reliable D call. This CDR3 is built from 11 residues. Germline assignment: CDR1 ENHRY and CDR2 SYGVKD. The ends were cut back, 3 bases at V and 5 bases at J, with 4 bases in the middle. In DNA, the CDR3 is TGTGCCATCAGTGAAGGGGAGACCCAGTACTTC. Its protein is CAISEGETQYF.

The CDR3 loop reads CASTAQGNQPQHF. The CDR3 nucleotides read TGTGCCAGCACCGCACAGGGGAATCAGCCCCAGCATTTT. The chain uses TRBV12-3 or TRBV12-4 and TRBJ1-5; 7 bases are a match to TRBD1. The V gene end was trimmed by 7 bases and the J gene end by 4 bases; junction bases not matched to a gene: 4. The CDR3 has 13 amino acids.

This clonotype has a count of ten or more. The chain joins TRBV29-1 to TRBJ2-7, with a weak D call TRBD2 (5 bases). The CDR3 is 13 amino acids. Trimming cost V 3 bases and J 6 bases, with 15 bases left between them. Germline V gives CDR1 SQVTM, CDR2 ANQGSEA. The CDR3 nucleotides are TGCAGCGTTGACCGGGGATTTGTGGGCGAGCAGTACTTC. Residues: CSVDRGFVGEQYF.

The V call is TRBV4-2, the J call TRBJ1-3; 9 bases map to TRBD1. The CDR3 has 16 amino acids. J gave up 0 bases and V 4 bases, and 4 bases lay outside the gene matches. The germline V gene encodes CDR1 LGHNA and CDR2 YNFKEQ. The CDR3 loop is CASSLGQGVSGNTIYF. The DNA of the CDR3 is TGTGCCAGCAGCCTGGGACAGGGAGTCTCTGGAAACACCATATATTTT.

This clonotype showed up just once. The chain joins TRBV28 to TRBJ1-1, with D perhaps TRBD1 (5 bases). Trimming pared 3 bases from V and 2 bases from J, leaving 13 bases between. The V gene's germline CDR1 is MDHEN and CDR2 SYDVKM. The length of the CDR3 is 15 residues. The CDR3 spells CASSLAQALNTEAFF. CDR3 DNA sequence: TGTGCCAGCAGTTTGGCACAGGCCTTAAACACTGAAGCTTTCTTT.

This clonotype was recorded many times. The gene calls are TRBV7-2 and TRBJ2-2, with TRBD1 identical over 10 bases. This CDR3 is 15 amino acids long. The germline gives CDR1 SGHTA, CDR2 FQGNSA. The V gene end was trimmed by 3 bases and the J gene end by 4 bases; junction bases not matched to a gene: 2. The CDR3 loop is CASSLTGGVTGELFF. DNA for the CDR3: TGTGCCAGCAGCTTGACAGGGGGCGTCACCGGGGAGCTGTTTTTT.

V and J are TRBV27 and TRBJ1-1, with 7 bases that match TRBD1. Germline CDR1 is MNHEY and CDR2 is SMNVEV (reference sequence). The J segment lost 1 base and the V segment lost 1 base, leaving 3 bases of the junction unmatched. There are 15 residues in the CDR3. This CDR3 reads CASSLFGTANTEAFF. The CDR3 coding sequence is TGTGCCAGCAGTTTATTCGGGACAGCGAACACTGAAGCTTTCTTT.

There are many counts of this clonotype. The V and J genes are TRBV12-3 or TRBV12-4 and TRBJ2-7, with TRBD2 as a possible D gene (5 bases). V lost 5 bases and J lost 3, with 20 bases in between. The CDR3 length is 16 residues. DNA for the CDR3: TGTGCCAGCAGTCGAGGAGCGGAGTTTGGCGTCTACGAGCAGTACTTC. Translated: CASSRGAEFGVYEQYF.

This clonotype was counted ten times or more. V is TRBV6-2 or TRBV6-3 and J is TRBJ2-5; D perhaps matches TRBD2 (5 bases). The length of the CDR3 is 15 residues. V lost 5 bases and J 4 bases, leaving 17 bases between the germline ends. Germline CDR1 and CDR2: MNHEY and SVGEGT. Here the CDR3 reads CASSPTTEGGETQYF. The CDR3 nucleotides are TGTGCCAGCAGTCCCACTACTGAGGGTGGAGAGACCCAGTACTTC.

In this sample, this clonotype turned up many times. Written as DNA, the CDR3 is TGTGCCAGCAGTCGTGGGGATAGCAATCAGCCCCAGCATTTT. It yields the protein CASSRGDSNQPQHF. The chain employs TRBV6-5 and TRBJ1-5, with D hard to call. V was pared by 5 bases and J by 0 bases, with 8 bases between. The CDR3 runs to 14 residues. The germline CDR1 and CDR2 sequences are MNHEY and SVGAGI.

The V and J genes are TRBV5-1 and TRBJ2-7, with TRBD2 as a possible D gene (6 bases). Germline V lookup: CDR1 SGHRS, CDR2 YFSETQ. V lost 0 bases, J lost 5 bases, and 27 bases lay in between. The CDR3 sequence is 19 residues long. CDR3 coding DNA: TGCGCCAGCAGCTTGGTCGGATCGGTTAGCGGACTCCTTGGGGACGAGCAGTACTTC. It translates to CASSLVGSVSGLLGDEQYF.

The sample holds many counts of this clonotype. The J gene is TRBJ2-2, the V gene TRBV12-3 or TRBV12-4; no definite D call. V was shortened by 5 bases and J by 4 bases, with 2 bases between the two germline ends. The CDR3 sequence is 11 residues long. The CDR3 region is CASSVTGELFF. CDR3 sequence (DNA): TGTGCCAGCAGTGTCACCGGGGAGCTGTTTTTT.

This rearrangement joins TRBV12-3 or TRBV12-4 to TRBJ2-7; 8 nucleotides align to TRBD1. The V and J ends lost 3 bases and 3 bases, in that order; junction bases with no gene match: 4. This CDR3 contains 14 residues. CDR3: CASSLTGDNYEQYF. The CDR3 DNA is TGTGCCAGCAGTTTGACAGGGGACAACTACGAGCAGTACTTC.

The gene calls are TRBV6-1 and TRBJ1-5; TRBD1 might be the D (6 bases). V gave up 7 bases and J gave up 6 bases, with 22 bases separating them. Germline V gene sequence: CDR1 MNHNS, CDR2 SASEGT. This CDR3 has 16 residues. The CDR3 coding sequence is TGTGCCAGCATGCCACAGGGTCTGGGCTCCGCTCAGCCCCAGCATTTT. Its translation is CASMPQGLGSAQPQHF.

Ten or more counts support this clonotype. This rearrangement joins TRBV27 to TRBJ2-7; unclear D gene. CDR1 and CDR2 (germline): MNHEY, SMNVEV (reference sequence). The V end lost 6 bases, the J end lost 3 bases, and 9 bases lay between the germline ends. This CDR3 comprises 12 residues. The CDR3 protein is CASSSGRYEQYF. Here the CDR3 DNA reads TGTGCCAGCAGCTCGGGTCGCTACGAGCAGTACTTC.

This clonotype was found many times. V usage is TRBV30 and J usage is TRBJ1-2; no reliable D call. The CDR3 sequence is 15 residues long. Germline assignment: CDR1 GTSNPN and CDR2 SVGIG (reference sequence). Trimming cost V 0 bases and J 7 bases, with 18 bases left between them. CDR3 residues: CAWSVRFPGRFGYTF. The CDR3 DNA sequence: TGTGCCTGGAGTGTACGGTTTCCGGGAAGGTTTGGCTACACCTTC. Complete variable domain (other parts from reference TRBV30 and TRBJ1-2): SQTIHQWPATLVQPVGSPLSLECTVEGTSNPNLYWYRQAAGRGLQLLFYSVGIGQISSEVPQNLSASRPQDRQFILSSKKLLLSDSGFYLCAWSVRFPGRFGYTFGSGTRLTVV.

This clonotype came up many times. The genes are TRBV20-1 and TRBJ2-7, with 8 nucleotides matching TRBD2. Germline CDR1 and CDR2: DFQATT and SNEGSKA (reference sequence). Trimming took 0 bases from V and 0 from J; bases not matched to a gene: 1. CDR3 length equals 14 residues. In DNA, the CDR3 is TGCAGTGCTAGAGATACTAGCGGCTCCTACGAGCAGTACTTC. Protein: CSARDTSGSYEQYF.

There are many counts of this clonotype. This chain joins TRBV2 and TRBJ2-5; D may match TRBD1 or TRBD2 (6 bases each). Germline CDR1 and CDR2: SNHLY and FYNNEI. V lost 8 bases, J lost 5 bases, and 18 bases lay in between. This CDR3 contains 14 residues. Here the CDR3 reads CASQEGVVGETQYF. CDR3 sequence (DNA): TGTGCCAGCCAGGAGGGGGTTGTAGGGGAGACCCAGTACTTC.